This TCR beta chain emerged from a study of Ad26.COV2.S vaccination and SARS-CoV-2 variants. In the study overall: Ad26.COV2.S was injected intramuscularly once or twice, 56 days apart.

Treatment described: 15 to 20 received Ad26.COV2.S at low or high dose, single or two shots; about 5 received placebo; per-sample allocation not given. The study sampled participants on day 63 after the first vaccine or placebo injection. Trimming left V 5 bases short and J 6 bases short, with 13 bases between. The CDR3 is made up of 14 amino acids. Germline V lookup: CDR1 MNHEY, CDR2 SVGAGI. Points from the study as a whole: Breadth of non-spike TCRs did not differ between vaccinees and placebo recipients.

This clone appeared many times. What it binds is not known. Method: immunoSEQ multiplex PCR; TCRdb's copy keeps in-frame clones and lacks some. The sample lists approximately 480,000 clones, 87% occurring once. The chain uses TRBV6-5 and TRBJ2-2; no clear D. Sequences were derived from peripheral blood, sampled in a trial of Ad26.COV2.S vaccine versus placebo. The receptor's source is a person aged 18-60 years who received the Ad26.COV2.S COVID-19 vaccine or a placebo. This chain's CDR3 is CASSRTLVAGELFF. The CDR3 DNA follows: TGTGCCAGCAGTCGTACCCTAGTTGCCGGGGAGCTGTTTTTT.